The 18 T cell receptor beta chains in this list originate from one sample, sequenced in a study of cytomegalovirus exposure and HLA in healthy donors (dated by TCRdb to 2016 to 2017). The protocol used for the library was the immunoSEQ multiplex PCR assay. A mixture of 60 forward primers for TCR Vbeta segments and 13 reverse primers for TCR Jbeta segments was used in the multiplex PCR. The table comes from immuneACCESS by way of TCRdb, which keeps in-frame sequences with V and J called. Part of the clones is missing from these tables; in studies checked, under half for an unresolved V gene and the rest for unknown reasons. The sample has some 210,000 clones on record, around 86% of them singletons. Jointly, the top ten make up around 9.6% of the sample. Specimen: PBMCs. The receptors derive from a woman in her 50s in good health and CMV-seropositive.

The V call is TRBV29-1, the J call TRBJ1-2, with 8 nucleotides matching TRBD1. Germline V lookup: CDR1 SQVTM, CDR2 ANQGSEA. The CDR3 sequence is 13 residues long. V lost 5 bases, J lost 6 bases, and 8 bases stayed unmatched. The CDR3 DNA reads TGCAGCGTTTACAATCCAGGGGGCGATGGCTACACCTTC. Encoded protein: CSVYNPGGDGYTF.

The V gene is TRBV30, the J gene TRBJ2-7; 8 nucleotides match TRBD1. CDR1 is GTSNPN, CDR2 SVGIG, per germline (reference sequence). The V gene end was trimmed by 1 base and the J gene end by 4 bases; junction bases not matched to a gene: 0. This CDR3 spans 12 amino acids. CDR3 residues: CAWSDRGYEQYF. CDR3 bases: TGTGCCTGGAGTGACAGGGGGTACGAGCAGTACTTC.

V is TRBV5-6 and J is TRBJ2-1; possibly TRBD2 for D (7 bases). Germline V CDR1 and CDR2: SGHDT, YYEEEE. V was cut by 2 bases and J by 3 bases, with 12 bases left in between. The CDR3 runs 15 residues. DNA of the CDR3: TGTGCCAGCAGCTTCCGGCGGGGGCACTACAATGAGCAGTTCTTC. Residues: CASSFRRGHYNEQFF.

This chain connects TRBV15 to TRBJ1-1; 8 positions match TRBD1. This CDR3 has 17 amino acids. The J segment lost 2 bases and the V segment lost 0 bases, leaving 8 bases of the junction unmatched. Germline-derived CDR1 and CDR2 are LNHNV and YYDKDF (reference sequence). The CDR3 protein is CATSRDAGTGANTEAFF. The CDR3 DNA reads TGTGCCACCAGCAGAGATGCGGGGACAGGTGCTAACACTGAAGCTTTCTTT.

The chain has TRBV6-1 and TRBJ1-1; maybe TRBD1 (5 bases). The CDR3 covers 12 residues. Germline loops: CDR1 MNHNS, CDR2 SASEGT. Trimming pared 6 bases from V and 6 bases from J, leaving 11 bases between. The CDR3 reads CASSTQGSEAFF. CDR3 coding DNA: TGTGCCAGCAGCACTCAGGGCTCTGAAGCTTTCTTT.

This clone was recorded only once. V and J are TRBV2 and TRBJ1-2, with D perhaps TRBD1 (5 bases). The CDR3 covers 12 residues. The germline V and J ends were trimmed by 2 bases and 7 bases, with 8 bases remaining between them. Germline V CDR1 and CDR2: SNHLY, FYNNEI. CDR3 nucleotide sequence: TGTGCCAGCAGTGAACTAGGGGTTGGCTACACCTTC. Translation gives CASSELGVGYTF. Full variable domain (remainder filled in from reference TRBV2 and TRBJ1-2): EPEVTQTPSHQVTQMGQEVILRCVPISNHLYFYWYRQILGQKVEFLVSFYNNEISEKSEIFDDQFSVERPDGSNFTLKIRSTKLEDSAMYFCASSELGVGYTFGSGTRLTVV.

The chain employs TRBV18 and TRBJ1-1; D possibly corresponds to TRBD1 (5 bases). V was trimmed by 1 base and J by 5 bases, leaving 11 bases between them. The CDR3 is 14 amino acids. Germline V gene data show CDR1 as KGHSH and CDR2 as LQKENI. DNA of the CDR3: TGTGCCAGCTCACCACAGGAAAGGGGAACTGAAGCTTTCTTT. Translation gives CASSPQERGTEAFF.

This rearrangement joins TRBV28 to TRBJ2-1; D possibly corresponds to TRBD1 (6 bases). Germline values: CDR1 MDHEN, CDR2 SYDVKM. The CDR3 length is 15 residues. V was trimmed by 6 bases and J by 0 bases, leaving 12 bases between them. DNA for the CDR3: TGTGCCAGCAGACGGGACACGAGCTCCTACAATGAGCAGTTCTTC. Its translation: CASRRDTSSYNEQFF.

The chain links TRBV4-3 to TRBJ1-2; TRBD1 aligns across 7 bases. The V and J ends lost 1 base and 7 bases, in that order; junction bases with no gene match: 9. Germline CDR1 LGHNA, CDR2 YSLEER. This CDR3 region has 15 residues. The CDR3 bases are TGCGCCAGCAGCCAAGGGTCAACAGGGGACCGTGGCTACACCTTC. As protein: CASSQGSTGDRGYTF.

In this sample, this clone turned up a few times. V usage is TRBV19 and J usage is TRBJ1-4; D is unresolved. From germline, CDR1 is LNHDA and CDR2 SQIVND (reference sequence). This CDR3 is 17 amino acids long. The V and J ends lost 1 base and 3 bases respectively, with 15 bases between them. The chain's CDR3 is CASSIVSGMDANEKLFF. The CDR3 DNA is TGTGCCAGTAGTATAGTTTCGGGGATGGATGCTAATGAAAAACTGTTTTTT.

The chain has TRBV7-9 and TRBJ1-6; weak D call: TRBD1 (5 bases). Germline V CDR1 and CDR2: SEHNR, FQNEAQ (reference sequence). With 5 bases removed from V and 10 bases from J, the gap between germline ends came to 18 bases. The CDR3 runs 15 residues. The DNA for the CDR3 is TGTGCCAGCAGCCTAGGTGGGGGGAGAAACTCACCCCTCCACTTT. Translated, it gives CASSLGGGRNSPLHF.

V is TRBV27 and J is TRBJ1-5; 9 bases fit TRBD1. CDR1 and CDR2 (germline): MNHEY, SMNVEV (reference sequence). V lost 6 bases and J lost 8; bases outside the gene matches: 5. This CDR3 has 13 amino acids. The CDR3 region has the DNA TGTGCCAGCAGCCCTCGGACAGGGGAGCCCCAGCATTTT. Translation gives CASSPRTGEPQHF.

The gene calls are TRBV5-5 and TRBJ2-7; weak D call: TRBD1 (6 bases). Looked up from germline, CDR1 is SGHKS and CDR2 is YYEKEE (reference sequence). Between the trimmed V and J ends, which lost 4 bases and 2 bases, there was a span of 16 bases. CDR3 size: 15 residues. CDR3 residues: CASSGSGDLTYEQYF. The DNA for the CDR3 is TGTGCCAGCAGCGGATCAGGGGATTTGACCTACGAGCAGTACTTC. Full variable domain (remainder filled in from reference TRBV5-5 and TRBJ2-7): DAGVTQSPTHLIKTRGQQVTLRCSPISGHKSVSWYQQVLGQGPQFIFQYYEKEERGRGNFPDRFSARQFPNYSSELNVNALLLGDSALYLCASSGSGDLTYEQYFGPGTRLTVT.

The chain links TRBV5-4 to TRBJ2-3, with 10 bases lining up with TRBD2. The ends lost 3 bases at V and 3 bases at J; junction bases unmatched: 7. The CDR3 contains 16 residues. CDR1 is SGHNT and CDR2 is YYREEE in the germline V gene (reference sequence). The CDR3 DNA is TGTGCCAGCAGCTCCATAGCGGGGGGTTTAACAGATACGCAGTATTTT. Its translation: CASSSIAGGLTDTQYF.

This chain uses TRBV5-6 with TRBJ2-7, with D possibly being TRBD2 (5 bases). There are 12 residues in the CDR3. In germline, CDR1 is SGHDT, CDR2 YYEEEE. V shed 3 bases and J shed 5 bases, with 9 bases lying between them. The CDR3 region is CASSSGVDEQYF. In nucleotides, the CDR3 is TGTGCCAGCAGCTCCGGGGTGGACGAGCAGTACTTC.

The J gene is TRBJ1-1, the V gene TRBV11-2; 7 bases map to TRBD1. The CDR3 extends over 14 amino acids. V gave up 6 bases and J gave up 1 base; unmatched junction bases: 5. Germline V gene data show CDR1 as SGHAT and CDR2 as FQNNGV. CDR3 protein: CASRPRTGNTEAFF. In nucleotides, the CDR3 is TGTGCCAGCAGACCTCGGACAGGGAACACTGAAGCTTTCTTT.

The chain uses TRBV29-1 and TRBJ1-2; 7 bases align to TRBD1. Germline V gene lookup returns CDR1 SQVTM and CDR2 ANQGSEA. After removal of 0 bases from V and 4 bases from J, the junction contained 2 bases not matched to a gene. CDR3 length: 13 residues. This chain's CDR3 is CSVEDRTGYGYTF. For the CDR3, the DNA is TGCAGCGTTGAAGATCGGACAGGCTATGGCTACACCTTC.

This clone was seen more than once but under ten times. CDR3 sequence: CASSLGDRGVEAFF. For the CDR3, the DNA is TGTGCCAGCAGCTTAGGTGACAGGGGGGTGGAAGCTTTCTTT. The J gene is TRBJ1-1, the V gene TRBV7-9, with 9 bases matching TRBD1. After removal of 1 base from V and 8 bases from J, the junction contained 5 bases not matched to a gene. CDR3 length: 14 amino acids. CDR1 SEHNR and CDR2 FQNEAQ come from the germline V gene (reference sequence). The full variable domain, in which reference TRBV7-9 and TRBJ1-1 provide the parts outside the CDR3, is DTGVSQNPRHKITKRGQNVTFRCDPISEHNRLYWYRQTLGQGPEFLTYFQNEAQLEKSRLLSDRFSAERPKGSFSTLEIQRTEQGDSAMYLCASSLGDRGVEAFFGQGTRLTVV.